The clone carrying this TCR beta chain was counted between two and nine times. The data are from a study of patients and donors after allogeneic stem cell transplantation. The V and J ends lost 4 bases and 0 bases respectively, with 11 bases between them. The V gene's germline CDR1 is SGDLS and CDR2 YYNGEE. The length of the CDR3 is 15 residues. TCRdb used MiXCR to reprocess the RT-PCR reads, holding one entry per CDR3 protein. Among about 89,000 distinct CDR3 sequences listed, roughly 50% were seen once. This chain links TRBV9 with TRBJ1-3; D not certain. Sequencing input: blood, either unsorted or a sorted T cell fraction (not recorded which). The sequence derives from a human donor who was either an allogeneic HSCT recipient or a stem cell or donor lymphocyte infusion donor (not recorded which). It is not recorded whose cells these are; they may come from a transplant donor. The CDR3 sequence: CASSPSPVSGNTIYF. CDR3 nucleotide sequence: TGTGCCAGCAGCCCCTCGCCCGTCTCTGGAAACACCATATATTTT.